The 12 T cell receptor beta chains given below trace back to one sample, sequenced in a study of post-analysis software for immune sequencing data. Study-level results: Patients showed TRBV5-6, TRBV5-1 and TRBV20-1 among roughly 5 TRBV segments more frequent than in controls.

Antigens for these TCRs are unknown. TCR beta cDNA libraries included unique molecular identifiers. Each CDR3 protein is one row after TCRdb ran MiXCR on the PCR reads. The repertoire holds around 710,000 distinct CDR3 sequences, with about 45% as singletons. The sequenced sample was blood. All receptors come from a girl under 18 with multiple sclerosis.

CDR3 loop: CATSTGGAWDTEAFF. CDR3 nucleotides: TGTGCCACCAGCACCGGAGGGGCGTGGGACACTGAAGCTTTCTTT. The chain has TRBV15 and TRBJ1-1, with D possibly matching TRBD1 (5 bases). The V and J ends lost 4 bases and 3 bases respectively, with 15 bases between them. The CDR3 is 15 residues long. Germline CDR1 LNHNV, CDR2 YYDKDF (reference sequence).

The rearrangement links TRBV5-1 to TRBJ1-2, with 9 bases matching TRBD1. This CDR3 has 14 residues. J was trimmed by 8 bases and V by 0 bases; bases with no gene match: 5. In germline, CDR1 is SGHRS, CDR2 YFSETQ. CDR3 in DNA: TGCGCCAGCAGCTTGGGGGACAGGGACTGGGGCTACACCTTC. Amino acid sequence: CASSLGDRDWGYTF.

This clonotype was seen only a few times. The rearrangement links TRBV4-3 to TRBJ2-7; 9 nucleotides align to TRBD1. The germline V gene has CDR1 LGHNA and CDR2 YSLEER. The CDR3 is 15 amino acids. V gave up 3 bases and J gave up 0 bases; unmatched junction bases: 3. The CDR3: CASSHGQGISYEQYF. The DNA for the CDR3 is TGCGCCAGCAGCCATGGACAGGGGATCTCCTACGAGCAGTACTTC.

The chain joins TRBV7-2 to TRBJ2-1, with 7 bases fitting TRBD2. Germline CDR1 reads SGHTA; CDR2 reads FQGNSA. The trim removed 1 base at V and 10 bases at J, leaving 16 bases unmatched. This CDR3 comprises 17 residues. In nucleotides, the CDR3 is TGTGCCAGCAGCTTAGATCAGCGGGGCCCTTTACGGGGGGAGCAGTTCTTC. This translates into CASSLDQRGPLRGEQFF.

This clonotype has a handful of counts. The J gene is TRBJ2-7, the V gene TRBV6-6, with 9 bases matching TRBD2. Per germline, CDR1 MNHNY and CDR2 SVGAGI (reference sequence). V dropped 5 bases and J dropped 2; count of bases not matched to a gene: 7. The CDR3 is 15 residues long. This CDR3 is CASSPGLALPYEQYF. CDR3 DNA sequence: TGTGCCAGCAGTCCCGGACTAGCGCTGCCCTACGAGCAGTACTTC.

This clonotype was seen a handful of times. The rearrangement joins TRBV20-1 to TRBJ2-1; D possibly matches TRBD1 or TRBD2 (5 bases each). Per the germline V gene, CDR1 is DFQATT and CDR2 is SNEGSKA (reference sequence). The V gene lost 3 bases and the J gene lost 2 bases, with 14 bases spanning the gap. The CDR3 runs 15 residues. The CDR3 coding sequence is TGCAGTGCTAGTCTTGGGGGAGTTACCTACAATGAGCAGTTCTTC. Its translation is CSASLGGVTYNEQFF.

In its sample, this clonotype was seen a few times. The chain has TRBV7-9 and TRBJ2-1, with D possibly being TRBD1 (5 bases). Trimming stripped 4 bases from V and 0 bases from J, with 16 bases between. CDR1 and CDR2 (germline): SEHNR, FQNEAQ (reference sequence). There are 17 residues in the CDR3. The CDR3 bases are TGTGCCAGCAGCTCCGCCAGGGTAGCCCACTCCTACAATGAGCAGTTCTTC. It is translated as CASSSARVAHSYNEQFF.

This clonotype was observed a few times. The CDR3 is CASSYTEQSYNYGYTF. The CDR3 DNA reads TGTGCCAGCAGTTACACCGAACAGTCATATAACTATGGCTACACCTTC. V gene TRBV6-6 combines with J gene TRBJ1-2; no reliable D call. Trimming took 2 bases from V and 1 from J, leaving 14 bases between them. The CDR3 runs 16 residues. Germline V gene data show CDR1 as MNHNY and CDR2 as SVGAGI (reference sequence).

The V gene is TRBV28, the J gene TRBJ2-3; TRBD2 is a possible D gene (6 bases). The CDR3 extends over 14 amino acids. Trimming left V 3 bases short and J 2 bases short, with 9 bases between. Germline loops: CDR1 MDHEN, CDR2 SYDVKM. The CDR3 here is CASSFGSATDTQYF. In DNA, the CDR3 is TGTGCCAGCAGTTTCGGGAGTGCCACAGATACGCAGTATTTT.

The chain couples TRBV5-1 to TRBJ1-1; D uncertain. V lost 0 bases to trimming and J lost 4 bases, with 16 bases between them. This CDR3 region has 16 residues. Germline V gene sequence: CDR1 SGHRS, CDR2 YFSETQ. The CDR3 here is CASSLAGRARGTEAFF. CDR3 in DNA: TGCGCCAGCAGCTTGGCCGGGCGGGCCCGGGGCACTGAAGCTTTCTTT.

As concerns this clonotype: At one end, the junction sequence differs from germline, possibly due to a read error. The chain uses TRBV7-9 and TRBJ1-6; no reliable D call. Germline V lookup: CDR1 SEHNR, CDR2 FQNEAQ (reference sequence). The CDR3 covers 11 residues. The CDR3 region is CANSQNSPLHF. In nucleotides, the CDR3 is TGTGCCAACAGCCAGAATTCACCCCTCCACTTT. The whole variable domain, remainder taken from reference TRBV7-9 and TRBJ1-6, is DTGVSQNPRHKITKRGQNVTFRCDPISEHNRLYWYRQTLGQGPEFLTYFQNEAQLEKSRLLSDRFSAERPKGSFSTLEIQRTEQGDSAMYLCANSQNSPLHFGNGTRLTVT.

This clonotype was observed a handful of times. The V and J genes are TRBV29-1 and TRBJ1-5, with unresolved D. Deletions cut 0 bases from V and 0 bases from J, with 9 bases between. The CDR3 runs to 15 residues. Germline V CDR1 and CDR2: SQVTM, ANQGSEA. This CDR3 reads CSVEEEDYSNQPQHF. In DNA form, the CDR3 reads TGCAGCGTTGAAGAGGAGGACTATAGCAATCAGCCCCAGCATTTT.